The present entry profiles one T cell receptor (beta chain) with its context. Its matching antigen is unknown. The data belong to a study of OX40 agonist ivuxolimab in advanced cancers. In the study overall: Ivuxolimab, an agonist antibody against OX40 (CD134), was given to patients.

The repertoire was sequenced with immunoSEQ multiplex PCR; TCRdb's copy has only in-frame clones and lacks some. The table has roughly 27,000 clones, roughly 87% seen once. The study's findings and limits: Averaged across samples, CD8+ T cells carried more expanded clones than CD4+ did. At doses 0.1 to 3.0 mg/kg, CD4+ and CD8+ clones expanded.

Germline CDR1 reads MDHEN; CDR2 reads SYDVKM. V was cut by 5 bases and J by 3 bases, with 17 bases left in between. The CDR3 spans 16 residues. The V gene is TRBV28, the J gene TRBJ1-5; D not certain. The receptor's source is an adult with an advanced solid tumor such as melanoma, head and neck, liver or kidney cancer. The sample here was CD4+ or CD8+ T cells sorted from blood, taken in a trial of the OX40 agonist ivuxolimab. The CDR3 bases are TGTGCCAGCAGTCCGATACTCAGGTCCCTCAATCAGCCCCAGCATTTT. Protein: CASSPILRSLNQPQHF.